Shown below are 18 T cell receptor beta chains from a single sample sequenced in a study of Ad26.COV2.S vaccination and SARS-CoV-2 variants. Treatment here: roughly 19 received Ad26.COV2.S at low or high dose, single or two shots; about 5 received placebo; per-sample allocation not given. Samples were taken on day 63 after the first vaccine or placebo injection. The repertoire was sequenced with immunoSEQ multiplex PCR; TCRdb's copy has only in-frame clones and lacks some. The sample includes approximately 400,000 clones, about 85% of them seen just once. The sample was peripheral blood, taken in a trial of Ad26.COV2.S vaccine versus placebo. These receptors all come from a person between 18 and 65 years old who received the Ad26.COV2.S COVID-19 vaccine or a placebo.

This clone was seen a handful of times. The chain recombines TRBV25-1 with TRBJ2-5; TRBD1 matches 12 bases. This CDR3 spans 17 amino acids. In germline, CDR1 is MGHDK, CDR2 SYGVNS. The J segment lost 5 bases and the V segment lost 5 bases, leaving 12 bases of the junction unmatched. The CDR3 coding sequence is TGTGCCAGCAGTCGAAATGCCGGGACAGGGGGCGAGGAGACCCAGTACTTC. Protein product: CASSRNAGTGGEETQYF.

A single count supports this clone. As DNA, the CDR3 is TGTGCCAGCAGCCAAGGTGGCGGGAATACGCAGTATTTT. Protein: CASSQGGGNTQYF. V is TRBV14 and J is TRBJ2-3, with D perhaps TRBD2 (6 bases). Trimming shortened V by 1 base and J by 7 bases, and 9 bases separated the two germline ends. The CDR3 is 13 amino acids. Germline V CDR1 and CDR2: SGHDN, FVKESK. Full variable domain (remainder filled in from reference TRBV14 and TRBJ2-3): EAGVTQFPSHSVIEKGQTVTLRCDPISGHDNLYWYRRVMGKEIKFLLHFVKESKQDESGMPNNRFLAERTGGTYSTLKVQPAELEDSGVYFCASSQGGGNTQYFGPGTRLTVL.

The CDR3 DNA sequence: TGTGCCAGCAGTGAACACAATGAGCAGTTCTTC. This gives the protein CASSEHNEQFF. This rearrangement joins TRBV2 to TRBJ2-1, with D unclear. CDR1 and CDR2 from the germline V gene are SNHLY and FYNNEI. This CDR3 contains 11 residues. V was trimmed by 2 bases and J by 5 bases, leaving 1 base between them.

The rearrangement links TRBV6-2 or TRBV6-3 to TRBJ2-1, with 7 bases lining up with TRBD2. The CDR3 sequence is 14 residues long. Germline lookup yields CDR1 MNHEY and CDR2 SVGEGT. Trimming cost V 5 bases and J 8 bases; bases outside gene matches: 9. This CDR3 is CASSGRGREDEQFF. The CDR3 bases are TGTGCCAGCAGTGGAAGGGGTCGGGAGGATGAGCAGTTCTTC.

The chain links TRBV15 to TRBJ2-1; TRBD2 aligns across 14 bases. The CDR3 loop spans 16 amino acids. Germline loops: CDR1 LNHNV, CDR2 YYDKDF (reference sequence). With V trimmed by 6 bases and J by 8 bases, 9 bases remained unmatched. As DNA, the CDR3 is TGTGCCACCAGTCAGACTAGCGGGAGGGGGGTAGATGAGCAGTTCTTC. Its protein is CATSQTSGRGVDEQFF. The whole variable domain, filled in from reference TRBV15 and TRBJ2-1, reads DAMVIQNPRYQVTQFGKPVTLSCSQTLNHNVMYWYQQKSSQAPKLLFHYYDKDFNNEADTPDNFQSRRPNTSFCFLDIRSPGLGDTAMYLCATSQTSGRGVDEQFFGPGTRLTVL.

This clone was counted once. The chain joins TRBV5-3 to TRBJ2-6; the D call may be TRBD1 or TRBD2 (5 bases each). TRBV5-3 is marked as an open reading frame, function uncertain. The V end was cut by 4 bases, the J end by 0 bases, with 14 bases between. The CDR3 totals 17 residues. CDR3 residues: CARSPRDGLSGANVLTF. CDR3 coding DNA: TGTGCCAGAAGCCCCCGGGACGGCCTCTCTGGGGCCAACGTCCTGACTTTC.

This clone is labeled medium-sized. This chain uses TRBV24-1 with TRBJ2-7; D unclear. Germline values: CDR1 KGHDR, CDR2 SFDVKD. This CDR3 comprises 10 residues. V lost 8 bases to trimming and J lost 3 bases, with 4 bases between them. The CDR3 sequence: CATIFYEQYF. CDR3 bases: TGTGCCACCATATTCTACGAGCAGTACTTC.

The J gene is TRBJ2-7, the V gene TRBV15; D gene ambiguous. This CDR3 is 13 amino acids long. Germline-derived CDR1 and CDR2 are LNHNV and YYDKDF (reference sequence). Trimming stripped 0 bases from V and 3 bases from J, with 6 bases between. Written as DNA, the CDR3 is TGTGCCACCAGCAGAGATACCCGCTACGAGCAGTACTTC. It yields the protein CATSRDTRYEQYF.

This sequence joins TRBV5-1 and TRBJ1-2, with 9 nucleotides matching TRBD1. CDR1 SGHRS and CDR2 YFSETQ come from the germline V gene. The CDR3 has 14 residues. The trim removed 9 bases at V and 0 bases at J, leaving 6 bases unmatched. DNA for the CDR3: TGCGCCACTGGGACAGGGCAAGCTAACTATGGCTACACCTTC. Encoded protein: CATGTGQANYGYTF.

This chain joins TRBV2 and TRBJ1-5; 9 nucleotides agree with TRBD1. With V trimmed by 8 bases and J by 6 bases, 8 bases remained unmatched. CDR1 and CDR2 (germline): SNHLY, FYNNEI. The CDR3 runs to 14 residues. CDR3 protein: CASALTGGVQPQHF. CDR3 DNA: TGTGCCAGCGCTCTCACAGGGGGCGTTCAGCCCCAGCATTTT.

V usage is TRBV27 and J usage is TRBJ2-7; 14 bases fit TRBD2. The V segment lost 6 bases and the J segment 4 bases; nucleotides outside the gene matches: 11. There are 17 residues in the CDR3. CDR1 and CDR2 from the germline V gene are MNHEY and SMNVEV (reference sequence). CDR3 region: CASRKGTSGSRGYEQYF. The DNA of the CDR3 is TGTGCCAGCAGAAAAGGGACTAGCGGGAGTCGGGGGTACGAGCAGTACTTC.

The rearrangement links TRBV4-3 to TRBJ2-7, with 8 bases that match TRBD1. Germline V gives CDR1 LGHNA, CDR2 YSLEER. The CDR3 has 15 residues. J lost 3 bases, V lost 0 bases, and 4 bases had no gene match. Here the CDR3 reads CASSQDGTGVYEQYF. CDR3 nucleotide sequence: TGCGCCAGCAGCCAAGATGGGACAGGAGTCTACGAGCAGTACTTC.

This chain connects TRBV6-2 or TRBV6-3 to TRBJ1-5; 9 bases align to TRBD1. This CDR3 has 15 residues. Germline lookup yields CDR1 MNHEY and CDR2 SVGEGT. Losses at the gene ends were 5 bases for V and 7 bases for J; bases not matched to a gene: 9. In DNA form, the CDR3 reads TGTGCCAGCAGTCCAGGGACAGGGACGAGCCAGCCCCAGCATTTT. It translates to CASSPGTGTSQPQHF.

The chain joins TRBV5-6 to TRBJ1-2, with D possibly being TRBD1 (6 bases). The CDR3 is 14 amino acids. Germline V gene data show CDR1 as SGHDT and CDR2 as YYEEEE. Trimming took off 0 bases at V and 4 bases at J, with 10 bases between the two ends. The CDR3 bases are TGTGCCAGCAGCTTGGCGGACAGTTCCTATGGCTACACCTTC. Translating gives CASSLADSSYGYTF.

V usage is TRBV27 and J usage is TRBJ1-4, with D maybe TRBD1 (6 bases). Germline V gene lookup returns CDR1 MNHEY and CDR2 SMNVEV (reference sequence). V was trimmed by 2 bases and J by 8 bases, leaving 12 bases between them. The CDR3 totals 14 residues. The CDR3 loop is CASSLPGVGEKLFF. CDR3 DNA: TGTGCCAGCAGTTTACCAGGGGTCGGGGAAAAACTGTTTTTT.

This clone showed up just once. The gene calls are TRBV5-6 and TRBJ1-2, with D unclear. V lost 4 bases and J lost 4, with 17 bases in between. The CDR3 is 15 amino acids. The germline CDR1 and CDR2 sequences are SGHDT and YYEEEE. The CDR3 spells CASSITGEVGYGYTF. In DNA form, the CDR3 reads TGTGCCAGCAGCATAACCGGGGAGGTTGGCTATGGCTACACCTTC.

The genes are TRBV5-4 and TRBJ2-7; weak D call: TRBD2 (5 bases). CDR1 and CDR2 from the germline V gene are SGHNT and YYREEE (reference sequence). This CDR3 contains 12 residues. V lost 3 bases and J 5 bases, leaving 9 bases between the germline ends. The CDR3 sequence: CASSSLTNEQYF. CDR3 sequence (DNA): TGTGCCAGCAGCTCCTTGACTAACGAGCAGTACTTC.

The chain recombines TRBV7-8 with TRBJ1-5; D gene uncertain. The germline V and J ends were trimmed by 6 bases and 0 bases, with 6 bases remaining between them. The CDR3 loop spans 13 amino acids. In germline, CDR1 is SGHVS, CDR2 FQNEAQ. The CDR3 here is CASSRDSNQPQHF. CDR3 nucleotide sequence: TGTGCCAGCAGTAGGGATAGCAATCAGCCCCAGCATTTT. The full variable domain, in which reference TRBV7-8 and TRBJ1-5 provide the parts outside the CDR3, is GAGVSQSPRYKVAKRGQDVALRCDPISGHVSLFWYQQALGQGPEFLTYFQNEAQLDKSGLPSDRFFAERPEGSVSTLKIQRTQQEDSAVYLCASSRDSNQPQHFGDGTRLSIL.